The source of this T cell receptor beta chain is a study of cytomegalovirus exposure and HLA in healthy donors. Whole-study findings and limits: According to a subsequent analysis, TCR clusters from the first cohort were inclined to appear together in the 120 validation repertoires. Among TCR beta chains, those listed as cytomegalovirus-associated numbered roughly 150.

Some clones are missing from TCRdb's copy, which holds only in-frame ones; the method was immunoSEQ multiplex PCR. The data contain about 110,000 clones, 88% of them singletons. With regard to this clone: Its antigen is unidentified.

CDR1 MNHNS and CDR2 SASEGT come from the germline V gene. The germline V and J ends were trimmed by 4 bases and 5 bases, with 11 bases remaining between them. The CDR3 loop spans 13 amino acids. Sequencing was performed on PBMCs. This TCR came from a woman aged 18-29 years in good health and CMV-seronegative. V usage is TRBV6-1 and J usage is TRBJ2-5; weak D call: TRBD2 (6 bases). The CDR3 loop is CASSARAGETQYF. CDR3 DNA: TGTGCCAGCAGTGCCAGGGCGGGGGAGACCCAGTACTTC.